A single sample is the source of the 18 T cell receptor beta chains below, sequenced in a study of early T cells in non-severe SARS-CoV-2 infection. TCRdb analysed the 5' RACE reads with MiXCR anew, one entry per CDR3 protein. The table includes tens of thousands of distinct CDR3 sequences, about 9.4% detected once. The sample taken for sequencing was whole blood. Receptors originate from an adult who was a healthcare worker with PCR-confirmed SARS-CoV-2 infection or an uninfected control (not recorded which).

This chain joins TRBV19 and TRBJ2-7; 9 bases are shared with TRBD1. CDR3 size: 14 residues. The germline gives CDR1 LNHDA, CDR2 SQIVND (reference sequence). Trimming cost V 4 bases and J 3 bases; bases outside gene matches: 4. In DNA, the CDR3 is TGTGCCAGTAGTAAGGGACAGGGTCTCTACGAGCAGTACTTC. Its translation: CASSKGQGLYEQYF.

This clonotype has only a few counts. This chain uses TRBV24-1 with TRBJ2-3; no reliable D call. The germline V and J ends were trimmed by 5 bases and 0 bases, with 5 bases remaining between them. Germline V gene sequence: CDR1 KGHDR, CDR2 SFDVKD. CDR3 length equals 13 residues. The CDR3 is CATSGDSTDTQYF. CDR3 in DNA: TGTGCCACCAGTGGCGACAGCACAGATACGCAGTATTTT.

The chain's CDR3 is CSALGLAGLEQFF. The CDR3 DNA is TGCAGTGCTCTTGGACTAGCGGGACTTGAGCAGTTCTTC. V is TRBV20-1 and J is TRBJ2-1, with 12 bases that match TRBD2. CDR1 is DFQATT and CDR2 is SNEGSKA in the germline V gene (reference sequence). This CDR3 contains 13 residues. The V gene end was trimmed by 5 bases and the J gene end by 9 bases; junction bases not matched to a gene: 5.

This clonotype turned up a few times. This chain links TRBV6-2 or TRBV6-3 with TRBJ2-4; possibly TRBD2 for D (5 bases). This CDR3 is built from 13 residues. The V end was cut by 2 bases, the J end by 12 bases, with 14 bases between. Per germline, CDR1 MNHEY and CDR2 SVGEGT. CDR3 nucleotides: TGTGCCAGCAGTTACGGTTACCTTAGCGCTCAGTACTTC. This gives the protein CASSYGYLSAQYF.

V gene TRBV20-1 combines with J gene TRBJ1-2; D remains ambiguous. Germline V gives CDR1 DFQATT, CDR2 SNEGSKA (reference sequence). This CDR3 is 11 amino acids long. V gave up 1 base and J gave up 7 bases, with 7 bases separating them. In DNA form, the CDR3 reads TGCAGTGCTAGAGGGAGGAGTGGCTACACCTTC. It encodes CSARGRSGYTF.

The chain carries TRBV29-1 and TRBJ1-1; D uncertain. Germline CDR1 is SQVTM and CDR2 is ANQGSEA. The CDR3 is 11 amino acids. CDR3 sequence reads: CSGRRNTEAFF. The CDR3 coding sequence is TGCAGTGGACGGAGAAACACTGAAGCTTTCTTT.

The genes are TRBV29-1 and TRBJ1-1; the D is unclear. V lost 3 bases and J lost 1, with 6 bases in between. CDR1 and CDR2 from the germline V gene are SQVTM and ANQGSEA. The CDR3 runs 12 residues. CDR3 sequence reads: CSVEPSNTEAFF. CDR3 bases: TGCAGCGTTGAGCCCTCGAACACTGAAGCTTTCTTT.

This clonotype was detected ten times or more. The chain links TRBV5-4 to TRBJ2-1; a weak D match, TRBD1 (6 bases). The CDR3 spans 11 residues. With 0 bases removed from V and 14 bases from J, the gap between germline ends came to 9 bases. In germline, CDR1 is SGHNT, CDR2 YYREEE (reference sequence). CDR3 sequence reads: CASSLGGQEFF. In DNA, the CDR3 is TGTGCCAGCAGCTTGGGGGGGCAGGAGTTCTTC.

At least ten counts were recorded for this clonotype. The V and J genes are TRBV10-1 and TRBJ2-2; D is possibly TRBD2 (6 bases). CDR1 WNHNN and CDR2 SYGVQD come from the germline V gene (reference sequence). The CDR3 has 13 residues. Trimming pared 7 bases from V and 1 base from J, leaving 7 bases between. The CDR3 loop reads CASNGGNTGELFF. The CDR3 bases are TGCGCCAGCAACGGGGGGAACACCGGGGAGCTGTTTTTT.

In its sample, this clonotype was seen a few times. The chain combines TRBV20-1 with TRBJ1-6, with TRBD1 as a possible D gene (5 bases). CDR3 size: 13 residues. Germline lookup yields CDR1 DFQATT and CDR2 SNEGSKA (reference sequence). Trimming took off 3 bases at V and 7 bases at J, with 10 bases between the two ends. The CDR3 sequence is CSARGGRNSPLHF. Written as DNA, the CDR3 is TGCAGTGCTAGGGGGGGACGGAATTCACCCCTCCACTTT.

The sample holds many counts of this clonotype. One end of the junction varies from germline; a read error may be responsible. V is TRBV7-2 and J is TRBJ1-1; 7 bases agree with TRBD1. Per germline, CDR1 SGHTA and CDR2 FQGNSA. CDR3 length equals 14 residues. CDR3 DNA: TGTGCCAGCAACTTAGACAGGGTGAACACTGAAGCTTTCTTT. The encoded protein is CASNLDRVNTEAFF.

In this sample, this clonotype turned up many times. The V and J genes are TRBV5-5 and TRBJ2-5; a possible D gene is TRBD2 (6 bases). This CDR3 is built from 15 residues. Trimming took off 2 bases at V and 1 base at J, with 12 bases between the two ends. The V gene's germline CDR1 is SGHKS and CDR2 YYEKEE (reference sequence). CDR3 bases: TGTGCCAGCAGCTTTCTGGCGGGACCCCAAGAGACCCAGTACTTC. Translation: CASSFLAGPQETQYF. Drawing the rest from reference TRBV5-5 and TRBJ2-5, the complete variable domain is DAGVTQSPTHLIKTRGQQVTLRCSPISGHKSVSWYQQVLGQGPQFIFQYYEKEERGRGNFPDRFSARQFPNYSSELNVNALLLGDSALYLCASSFLAGPQETQYFGPGTRLLVL.

This clonotype was observed a few times. The J gene is TRBJ2-3, the V gene TRBV11-2, with D possibly TRBD1 on 5 matching bases. In germline, CDR1 is SGHAT, CDR2 FQNNGV. This CDR3 has 15 residues. The ends were cut back, 1 base at V and 4 bases at J, with 12 bases in the middle. CDR3 sequence reads: CASSLGAGPPDTQYF. CDR3 bases: TGTGCCAGCAGCTTAGGGGCAGGGCCCCCAGATACGCAGTATTTT. Complete variable domain (other parts from reference TRBV11-2 and TRBJ2-3): EAGVAQSPRYKIIEKRQSVAFWCNPISGHATLYWYQQILGQGPKLLIQFQNNGVVDDSQLPKDRFSAERLKGVDSTLKIQPAKLEDSAVYLCASSLGAGPPDTQYFGPGTRLTVL.

As for this clonotype: A much larger clone differs by one base, so this may be a read error. V is TRBV20-1 and J is TRBJ2-3; TRBD2 matches at 9 bases. Germline V CDR1 and CDR2: DFQATT, SNEGSKA (reference sequence). With V trimmed by 5 bases and J by 4 bases, 22 bases remained unmatched. The CDR3 runs to 19 residues. CDR3 nucleotide sequence: TGCAGTGCTGGCCACGGGACTCTTAGCGGGAGTTTGATCCCAGATACGCAGTATTTT. Its protein product is CSAGHGTLSGSLIPDTQYF.

This clonotype was seen more than once but under ten times. This rearrangement joins TRBV29-1 to TRBJ1-4; D possibly corresponds to TRBD1 (5 bases). The germline gives CDR1 SQVTM, CDR2 ANQGSEA. The V gene lost 1 base and the J gene lost 0 bases, with 12 bases spanning the gap. The CDR3 length is 16 residues. CDR3 nucleotide sequence: TGCAGCGTTGAAGCTATAGGGGCTGCAACTAATGAAAAACTGTTTTTT. Encoded protein: CSVEAIGAATNEKLFF. Based on the CDR3 plus reference TRBV29-1 and TRBJ1-4, the full variable domain is SAVISQKPSRDICQRGTSLTIQCQVDSQVTMMFWYRQQPGQSLTLIATANQGSEATYESGFVIDKFPISRPNLTFSTLTVSNMSPEDSSIYLCSVEAIGAATNEKLFFGSGTQLSVL.

This clonotype was seen a few times. The CDR3 sequence is CASSLAPAGDGEQFF. DNA for the CDR3: TGCGCCAGCAGCTTGGCCCCCGCGGGAGATGGTGAGCAGTTCTTC. This chain connects TRBV5-1 to TRBJ2-1; 7 bases line up with TRBD2. Germline CDR1 reads SGHRS; CDR2 reads YFSETQ. V shed 0 bases, J shed 9 bases, and the junction held 9 bases outside the gene matches. There are 15 residues in the CDR3.

This sequence joins TRBV3-1 and TRBJ2-1; 9 bases agree with TRBD2. The CDR3 totals 18 residues. The junction had 14 bases not matched to a gene; V was cut back by 3 bases and J by 5 bases. In germline, CDR1 is LGHDT, CDR2 YNNKEL (reference sequence). The CDR3 sequence is CASSQPPGRGGLHNEQFF. The DNA of the CDR3 is TGTGCCAGCAGCCAGCCCCCTGGGCGGGGGGGCCTCCACAATGAGCAGTTCTTC.

The CDR3 loop is CASSWAAGEGDTQYF. The DNA of the CDR3 is TGTGCCAGCTCATGGGCGGCGGGGGAAGGAGATACGCAGTATTTT. This rearrangement joins TRBV18 to TRBJ2-3, with TRBD2 identical over 7 bases. Germline V CDR1 and CDR2: KGHSH, LQKENI. Trimming at V came to 5 bases and at J to 5 bases, leaving 10 bases not matched to a gene. This CDR3 region has 15 residues.